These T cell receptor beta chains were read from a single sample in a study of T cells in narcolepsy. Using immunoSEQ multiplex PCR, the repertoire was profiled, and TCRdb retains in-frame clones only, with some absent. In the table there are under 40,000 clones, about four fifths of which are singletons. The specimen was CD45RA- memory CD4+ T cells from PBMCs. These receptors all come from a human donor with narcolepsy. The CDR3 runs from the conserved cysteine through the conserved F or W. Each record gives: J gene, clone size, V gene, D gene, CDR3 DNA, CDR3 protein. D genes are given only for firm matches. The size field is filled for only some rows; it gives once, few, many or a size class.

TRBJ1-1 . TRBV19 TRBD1 TGTGCCAGTAGTACGGACAGGAGGACTGAAGCTTTCTTT CASSTDRRTEAFF
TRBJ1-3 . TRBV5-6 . TGTGCCAGCAGCTTGGGAGGTAGAGGGGGCTCTGGAAACACCATATATTTT CASSLGGRGGSGNTIYF
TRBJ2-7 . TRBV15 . TGTGCCACCAGCAGAGATGAGGCCCCCTACGAGCAGTACTTC CATSRDEAPYEQYF
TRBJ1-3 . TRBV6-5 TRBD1 TGTGCCACAGACAGGGGGCAGGGAAACACCATATATTTT CATDRGQGNTIYF
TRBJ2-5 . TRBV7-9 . TGTGCCAGCAGCTTTCCCCTGGACGGAACTTTCCAAGAGACCCAGTACTTC CASSFPLDGTFQETQYF
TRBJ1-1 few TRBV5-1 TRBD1 TGCGCCAGCAGCCTAGGACAGGAGCACACTGAAGCTTTCTTT CASSLGQEHTEAFF
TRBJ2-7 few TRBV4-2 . TGTGCCAGCAGCCAAGAGGGACGGGCAGGGCACGAGCAGTACTTC CASSQEGRAGHEQYF
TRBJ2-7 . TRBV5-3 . TGTGCCAGAATGAGGGTCTACGAGCAGTACTTC CARMRVYEQYF
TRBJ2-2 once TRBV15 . TGTGCCACCAGGTTGGACAGCCTGGACACCGGGGAGCTGTTTTTT CATRLDSLDTGELFF
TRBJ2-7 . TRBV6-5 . TGTGCCAGCAGTGCTACCCCAGCGTCCTACGAGCAGTACTTC CASSATPASYEQYF
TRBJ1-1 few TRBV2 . TGTGCCAGCACCTCCCGGGGCGGAACTGAAGCTTTCTTT CASTSRGGTEAFF
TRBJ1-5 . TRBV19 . TGTGCCAGTAGTGCGGGAAATCAGCCCCAGCATTTT CASSAGNQPQHF
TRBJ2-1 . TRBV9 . TGTGCCAGCAGCGTAGATGCGGCGGGCGGCTCCTACAATGAGCAGTTCTTC CASSVDAAGGSYNEQFF
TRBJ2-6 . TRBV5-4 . TGTGCCAGCAGCTTGTTGGGAAGAAGAGCCTCGGGGGCCAACGTCCTGACTTTC CASSLLGRRASGANVLTF
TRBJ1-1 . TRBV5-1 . TGCGCCAGCAGCCCCGGAGGGTATGGGGCTGAAGCTTTCTTT CASSPGGYGAEAFF
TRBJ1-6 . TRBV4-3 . TGCGCCAGCAGCCAAGACTCAGGGAGCAATTCACCCCTCCACTTT CASSQDSGSNSPLHF
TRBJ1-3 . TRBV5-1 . TGCGCCAGCAGCTTGGAGTCCCCGAGCTCTGGAAACACCATATATTTT CASSLESPSSGNTIYF